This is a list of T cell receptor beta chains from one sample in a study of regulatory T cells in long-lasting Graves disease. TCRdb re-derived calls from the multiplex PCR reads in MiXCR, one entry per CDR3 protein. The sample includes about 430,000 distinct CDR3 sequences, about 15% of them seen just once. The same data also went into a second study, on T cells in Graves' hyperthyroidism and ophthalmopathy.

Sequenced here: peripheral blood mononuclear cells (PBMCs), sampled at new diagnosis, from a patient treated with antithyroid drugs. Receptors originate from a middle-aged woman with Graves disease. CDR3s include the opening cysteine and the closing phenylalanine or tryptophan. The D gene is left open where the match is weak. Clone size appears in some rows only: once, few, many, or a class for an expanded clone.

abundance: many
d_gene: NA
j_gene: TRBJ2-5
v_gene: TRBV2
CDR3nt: TGTGCCAGCACCTTCTCGGAGACCCAGTACTTC
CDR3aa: CASTFSETQYF

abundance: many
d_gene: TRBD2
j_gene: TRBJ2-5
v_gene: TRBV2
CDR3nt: TGTGCCAGCAGTGAACTACTAGCGGGTCCCCAAGAGACCCAGTACTTC
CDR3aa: CASSELLAGPQETQYF

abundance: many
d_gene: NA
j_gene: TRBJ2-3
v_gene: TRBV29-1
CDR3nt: TGCAGCGTTGAAAGGCCGCTCAGTAGTAGCGGAGACACAGATACGCAGTATTTT
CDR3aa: CSVERPLSSSGDTDTQYF

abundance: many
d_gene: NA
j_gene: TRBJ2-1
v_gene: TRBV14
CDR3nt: TGTGCCAGCAGCCAACGGGGGAGGTCCTACAATGAGCAGTTCTTC
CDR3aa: CASSQRGRSYNEQFF

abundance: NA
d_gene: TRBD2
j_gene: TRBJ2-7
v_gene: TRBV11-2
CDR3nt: TGTGCCAGCAGCCCTAGCGGGACTTCCTACGAGCAGTACTTC
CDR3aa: CASSPSGTSYEQYF

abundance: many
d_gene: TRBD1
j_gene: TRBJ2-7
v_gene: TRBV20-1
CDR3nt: TGCAGTGCTATACACAGGGGTACATACTACGAGCAGTACTTC
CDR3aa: CSAIHRGTYYEQYF

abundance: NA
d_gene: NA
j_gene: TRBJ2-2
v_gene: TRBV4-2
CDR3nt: TGTGCCAGCAGCCAAGATGTGAGGGGACCCGGGGAGCTGTTTTTT
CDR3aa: CASSQDVRGPGELFF

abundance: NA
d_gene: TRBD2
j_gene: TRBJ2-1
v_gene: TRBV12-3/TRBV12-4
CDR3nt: TGTGCCAGCAGGGTTAGCGGGAATGGCGGGCAGTTCTTC
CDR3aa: CASRVSGNGGQFF

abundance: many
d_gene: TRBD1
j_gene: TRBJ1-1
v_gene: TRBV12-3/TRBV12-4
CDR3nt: TGTGCCACCACCCGGACAGGGCTGGGTGACACTGAAGCTTTCTTT
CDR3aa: CATTRTGLGDTEAFF

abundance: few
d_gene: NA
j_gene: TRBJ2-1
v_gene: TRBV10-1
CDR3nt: TGCGCCAGCACCCCTTACAGGACCCCGGGCAATGAGCAGTTCTTC
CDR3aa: CASTPYRTPGNEQFF

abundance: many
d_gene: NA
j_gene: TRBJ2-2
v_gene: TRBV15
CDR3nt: TGTGCCACCAGCAGAGATCAGAACACCGGGGAGCTGTTTTTT
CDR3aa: CATSRDQNTGELFF

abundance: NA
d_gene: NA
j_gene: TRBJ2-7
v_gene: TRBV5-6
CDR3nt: TGTGCCAGCAGCTTGGAGGCTAGCCCAATCTCCTACGAGCAGTACTTC
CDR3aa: CASSLEASPISYEQYF

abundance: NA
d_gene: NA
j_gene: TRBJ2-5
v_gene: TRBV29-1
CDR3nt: TGCAGCGTTGAAGTGGTTGAGACCCAGTACTTC
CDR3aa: CSVEVVETQYF

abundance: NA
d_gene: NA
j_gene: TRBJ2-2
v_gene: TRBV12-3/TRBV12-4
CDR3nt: TGTGCCAGCAGTACCTTAATCGGGGAGCTGTTTTTT
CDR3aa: CASSTLIGELFF

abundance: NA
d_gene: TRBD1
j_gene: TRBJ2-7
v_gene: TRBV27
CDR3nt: TGTGCCAGCAGTCCCACCGGGACAGGGCTCACCGAGCAGTACTTC
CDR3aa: CASSPTGTGLTEQYF

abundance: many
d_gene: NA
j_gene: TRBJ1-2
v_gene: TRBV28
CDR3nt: TGTGCCAGCAGTTCGACAGGTTTTAACTATGGCTACACCTTC
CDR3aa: CASSSTGFNYGYTF

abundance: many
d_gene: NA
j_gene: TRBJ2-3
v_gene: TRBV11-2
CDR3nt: TGTGCCAGCAGCTTCCGGGGAAGCGATACGCAGTATTTT
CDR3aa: CASSFRGSDTQYF

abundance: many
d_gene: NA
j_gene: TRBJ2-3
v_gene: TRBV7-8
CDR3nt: TGTGCCAGCAGCGCGGGGAACACAGATACGCAGTATTTT
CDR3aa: CASSAGNTDTQYF

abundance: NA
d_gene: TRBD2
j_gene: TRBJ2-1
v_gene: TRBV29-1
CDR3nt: TGCAGCGTTGAACCGGGACTAGCGGGAGATGCTGAGCAGTTCTTC
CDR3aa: CSVEPGLAGDAEQFF

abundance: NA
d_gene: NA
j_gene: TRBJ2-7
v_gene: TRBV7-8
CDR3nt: TGTGCCAGCAGCTTAGGGGCCGCCCTCTACGAGCAGTACTTC
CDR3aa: CASSLGAALYEQYF

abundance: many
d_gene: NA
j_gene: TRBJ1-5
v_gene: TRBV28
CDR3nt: TGTGCCAGCAGTTCAGCCAGCACTCCCGGCTATCAGCCCCAGCATTTT
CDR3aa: CASSSASTPGYQPQHF

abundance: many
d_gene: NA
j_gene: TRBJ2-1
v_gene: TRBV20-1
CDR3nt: TGCAGTGCGAGAACTAGATTAAATGTCTTTGAGCAGTTCTTC
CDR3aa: CSARTRLNVFEQFF

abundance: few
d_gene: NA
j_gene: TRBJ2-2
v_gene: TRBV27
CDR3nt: TGTGCCAGCAGTCTAGCACAGGCGAACACCGGGGAGCTGTTTTTT
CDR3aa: CASSLAQANTGELFF

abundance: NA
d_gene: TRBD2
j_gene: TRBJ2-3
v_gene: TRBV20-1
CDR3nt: TGCAGTGCTAGAGTACTAGCGGGAGGCACAGATACGCAGTATTTT
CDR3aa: CSARVLAGGTDTQYF

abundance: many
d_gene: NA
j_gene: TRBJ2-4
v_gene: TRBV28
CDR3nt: TGTGCCAGCAGTTTCGGGTGGCAACAAAACATTCAGTACTTC
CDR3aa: CASSFGWQQNIQYF

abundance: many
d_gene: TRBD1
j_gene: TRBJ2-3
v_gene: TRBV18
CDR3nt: TGTGCCAGCTCACTAACCGGGACAGGGGTCACAGATACGCAGTATTTT
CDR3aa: CASSLTGTGVTDTQYF

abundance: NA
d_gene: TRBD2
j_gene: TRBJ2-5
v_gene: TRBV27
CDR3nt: TGTGCCAGCGGACTAGCGGGAGTTGCAGAGACCCAGTACTTC
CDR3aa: CASGLAGVAETQYF

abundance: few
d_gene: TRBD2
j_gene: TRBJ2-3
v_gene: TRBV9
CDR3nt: TGTGCCAGCAGTACTAGCGGGTCTAGCACAGATACGCAGTATTTT
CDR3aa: CASSTSGSSTDTQYF

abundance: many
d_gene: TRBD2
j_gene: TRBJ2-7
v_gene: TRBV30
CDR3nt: TGTGCCTGGAAAGCGGGAGGGCCCGGCGAGCAGTACTTC
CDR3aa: CAWKAGGPGEQYF